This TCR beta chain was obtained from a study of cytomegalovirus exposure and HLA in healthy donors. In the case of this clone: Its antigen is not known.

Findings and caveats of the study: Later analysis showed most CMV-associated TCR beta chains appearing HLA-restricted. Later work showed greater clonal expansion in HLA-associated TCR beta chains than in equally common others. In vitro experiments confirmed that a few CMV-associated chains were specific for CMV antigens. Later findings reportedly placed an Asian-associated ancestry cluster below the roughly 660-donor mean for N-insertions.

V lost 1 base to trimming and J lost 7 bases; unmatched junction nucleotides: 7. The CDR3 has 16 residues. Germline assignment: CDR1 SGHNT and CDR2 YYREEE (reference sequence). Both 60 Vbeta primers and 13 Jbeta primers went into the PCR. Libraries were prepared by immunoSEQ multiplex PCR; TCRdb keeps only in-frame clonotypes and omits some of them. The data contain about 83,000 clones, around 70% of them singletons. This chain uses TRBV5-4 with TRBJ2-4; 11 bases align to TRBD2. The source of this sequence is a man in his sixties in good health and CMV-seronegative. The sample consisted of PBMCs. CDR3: CASSLNSGGAKNIQYF. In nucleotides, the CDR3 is TGTGCCAGCAGCTTGAATAGCGGGGGGGCTAAGAACATTCAGTACTTC.